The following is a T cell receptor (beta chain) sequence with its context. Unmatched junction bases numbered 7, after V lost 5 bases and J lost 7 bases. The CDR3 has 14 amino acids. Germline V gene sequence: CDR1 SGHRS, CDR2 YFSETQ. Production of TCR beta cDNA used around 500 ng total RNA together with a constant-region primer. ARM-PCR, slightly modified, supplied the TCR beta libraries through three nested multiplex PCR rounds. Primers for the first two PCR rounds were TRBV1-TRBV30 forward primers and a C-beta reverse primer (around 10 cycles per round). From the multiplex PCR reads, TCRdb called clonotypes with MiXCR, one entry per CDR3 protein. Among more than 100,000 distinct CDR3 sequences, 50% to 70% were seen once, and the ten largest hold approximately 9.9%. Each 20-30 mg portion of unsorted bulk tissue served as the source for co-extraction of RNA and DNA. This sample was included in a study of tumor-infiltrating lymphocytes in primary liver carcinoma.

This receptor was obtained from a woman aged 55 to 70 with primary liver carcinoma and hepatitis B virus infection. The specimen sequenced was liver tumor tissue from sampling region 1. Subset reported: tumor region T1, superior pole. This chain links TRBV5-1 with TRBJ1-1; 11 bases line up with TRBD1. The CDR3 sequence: CASSSLGTGGEAFF. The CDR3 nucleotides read TGCGCCAGCAGTTCTCTGGGGACAGGGGGTGAAGCTTTCTTT.